This TCR beta chain derives from a study of regulatory T cells in long-lasting Graves disease. Study conclusions and caveats: Persistent disease favored TRBV28, TRBJ1-2 and TRBJ2-5.

For TCR beta, libraries came from iRepertoire HTBI primers and Arm-PCR of CDR3 regions. TCRdb re-called the multiplex PCR reads with MiXCR, one entry per CDR3 protein. The sample holds about 450,000 distinct CDR3 sequences, about a sixth seen once. CDR1 is SGHNT, CDR2 YYREEE, per germline (reference sequence). After removal of 3 bases from V and 10 bases from J, the junction contained 9 bases not matched to a gene. The CDR3 runs 14 residues. Time point: newly diagnosed GD, antithyroid drugs for less than 3 months. Following extraction of RNA from PBMCs, that RNA was used to make the TCR library. Staff took roughly 8.8 milliliters of peripheral blood and put it into EDTA tubes. This clonotype was recorded a few times. Its antigen is currently unknown. This may arise from a read error, as a much more abundant clone is one base away. In addition, the sample was reused for a study of T cells in Graves' hyperthyroidism and ophthalmopathy. That work contributes: First-round RT-PCR with HTBI primers amplified the TCR CDR3 region. Median prediction lead before ophthalmopathy onset was roughly 6 months with the model.

The V call is TRBV5-4, the J call TRBJ2-1; TRBD1 matches at 8 bases. The sequence was obtained from a woman between 25 and 40 years old with Graves disease. Sample: peripheral blood mononuclear cells (PBMCs), taken at new diagnosis, from a patient treated with antithyroid drugs. In DNA, the CDR3 is TGTGCCAGCAGCTGGGGGACAGGTTCCTACGAGCAGTTCTTC. The encoded protein is CASSWGTGSYEQFF. The whole variable domain, filled in from reference TRBV5-4 and TRBJ2-1, reads ETGVTQSPTHLIKTRGQQVTLRCSSQSGHNTVSWYQQALGQGPQFIFQYYREEENGRGNFPPRFSGLQFPNYSSELNVNALELDDSALYLCASSWGTGSYEQFFGPGTRLTVL.